The rows below give T cell receptor beta chains drawn from one sample of a study of cytomegalovirus exposure and HLA in healthy donors. Only in-frame clones appear in the TCRdb table, and some are missing; sequencing was by immunoSEQ multiplex PCR. The table lists 100,000 to 150,000 clones, roughly 75% of them singletons. What was sequenced was PBMCs. The receptors originated from a woman aged 45-60 years in good health and CMV-seronegative. Each CDR3 is given with its conserved first and last residue. A D gene is named only where the DNA matches it firmly. Clone size is stated in some rows and not others, as once, few, many or a class when expanded.

>TRBV7-3|TRBD2|-|TRBJ2-3
TGTGCCAGCCGAGAAGGACTAGCGGCAGATACGCAGTATTTT
CASREGLAADTQYF
>TRBV7-2|-|-|TRBJ2-3
TGTGCCAGCAGCCGACTCCCTAGTGTCACAGATACGCAGTATTTT
CASSRLPSVTDTQYF
>TRBV7-9|TRBD2|-|TRBJ2-1
TGTGCCAGCAGCTTAGGGGACTATTACAATGAGCAGTTCTTC
CASSLGDYYNEQFF
>TRBV27|TRBD2|-|TRBJ2-2
TGTGCCAGCAGTGGACTAGCGGAGCGCACCGGGGAGCTGTTTTTT
CASSGLAERTGELFF
>TRBV6-1|TRBD1|-|TRBJ1-2
TGTGCCAGCAGTCAGGTAGACGGGACAGTATATGGCTACACCTTC
CASSQVDGTVYGYTF
>TRBV2|-|-|TRBJ2-7
TGTGCCACCTTTGGGGGGGACAAGGTTTCCTACGAGCAGTACTTC
CATFGGDKVSYEQYF
>TRBV5-1|TRBD1|-|TRBJ2-7
TGCGCCAGCAGCCGGCTGACAGGGGGCGCGTACGAGCAGTACTTC
CASSRLTGGAYEQYF
>TRBV27|TRBD1|-|TRBJ1-6
TGTGCCAGCAGTTTATTCTCCAGGGGGGAATCACCCCTCCACTTT
CASSLFSRGESPLHF
>TRBV29-1|TRBD1|-|TRBJ1-5
TGCAGCGTTGGTGAACAGGGGAATCAGCCCCAGCATTTT
CSVGEQGNQPQHF
>TRBV4-1|-|-|TRBJ1-6
TGCGCCAGCAGCCCACAGATTAATTCACCCCTCCACTTT
CASSPQINSPLHF
>TRBV9|-|-|TRBJ1-6
TGTGCCAGCAGCGTAGGGAGTTCAAATTCACCCCTCCACTTT
CASSVGSSNSPLHF
>TRBV11-3|-|once|TRBJ2-3
TGTGCCAGCAGCTTACTGGGCCGCTACACAGATACGCAGTATTTT
CASSLLGRYTDTQYF
>TRBV18|-|-|TRBJ1-6
TGTGCCAGCTCACCACCAGGGGAAGGTTCACCCCTCCACTTT
CASSPPGEGSPLHF
>TRBV4-1|-|-|TRBJ1-6
TGCGCCAGCAGCCAAGTATCGTCGGCACCCCTCCACTTT
CASSQVSSAPLHF
>TRBV4-3|-|-|TRBJ1-1
TGCGCCAGCAGCCAAGATGTCGGACAAGAAGCTTTCTTT
CASSQDVGQEAFF
>TRBV7-9|-|-|TRBJ2-1
TGTGCCAGCAGCCGAGGGTCCTACGGAGGCCCGACGGGGAATGAGCAGTTCTTC
CASSRGSYGGPTGNEQFF
>TRBV27|TRBD1|-|TRBJ1-1
TGTGCCAGCAGTTTACGCGTAGCAGGGGGGAACACTGAAGCTTTCTTT
CASSLRVAGGNTEAFF
>TRBV27|TRBD2|-|TRBJ2-1
TGTGCCAGCAGGGGAACCGGACTAGCGGGAGGAATGGTGTACAATGAGCAGTTCTTC
CASRGTGLAGGMVYNEQFF
>TRBV19|TRBD2|-|TRBJ2-3
TGTGCCAGTAGTACCATGAGGACTAGCGGCACAGATACGCAGTATTTT
CASSTMRTSGTDTQYF
>TRBV14|-|-|TRBJ2-3
TGTGCCAGCAGCCAAGAAAGATTGAGGCGCCTATACACAGATACGCAGTATTTT
CASSQERLRRLYTDTQYF
>TRBV30|TRBD1|-|TRBJ2-4
TGTGCCTGGAGTTTAGGGACAGGGCTAAAAAACATTCAGTACTTC
CAWSLGTGLKNIQYF
>TRBV9|TRBD1|-|TRBJ2-7
TGTGCCAGCAGCGAGACAGGGGGGGCCTACGAGCAGTACTTC
CASSETGGAYEQYF
>TRBV4-2|TRBD1|-|TRBJ1-3
TGTGCCAGCAGCCAAGACCGACAGGGGACCTGGGGGGGAAACACCATATATTTT
CASSQDRQGTWGGNTIYF
>TRBV9|TRBD2|-|TRBJ2-7
TGTGCCAGCAGCCCCGGGACTACCCTCTCCTACGAGCAGTACTTC
CASSPGTTLSYEQYF
>TRBV2|-|-|TRBJ1-1
TGTGCCAACTCCCTCATGAACACTGAAGCTTTCTTT
CANSLMNTEAFF
>TRBV6-1|TRBD2|-|TRBJ2-5
TGTGCCAGCAGTGAAGCGCCGGGGGGGCAAGAGACCCAGTACTTC
CASSEAPGGQETQYF
>TRBV2|TRBD1|few|TRBJ1-4
TGTGCCAGCAGGGACAGGGGTTTTGTAGGTGAAAAACTGTTTTTT
CASRDRGFVGEKLFF
>TRBV27|TRBD1|few|TRBJ1-2
TGTGCCAGCAGTTTATCTGTACGACAGGGTGGGAATGGCTACACCTTC
CASSLSVRQGGNGYTF
>TRBV9|-|few|TRBJ2-3
TGTGCCAGCAGCGTAGTTCCGGGTAGCACAGATACGCAGTATTTT
CASSVVPGSTDTQYF
>TRBV6-5|-|-|TRBJ1-5
TGTGCCAGCAGTTACCCCGATCAGCCCCAGCATTTT
CASSYPDQPQHF
>TRBV30|-|-|TRBJ1-2
TGTGCCTGGAGTATAAGACAGGATGGCTACACCTTC
CAWSIRQDGYTF
>TRBV7-9|-|-|TRBJ2-2
TGTGCCAGCAGCTTCATAGTGACTAGTAGAGACGGGGAGCTGTTTTTT
CASSFIVTSRDGELFF
>TRBV9|-|few|TRBJ1-2
TGTGCCAGCAGCGTAGGGAGGCAAAACTATGGCTACACCTTC
CASSVGRQNYGYTF
>TRBV11-2|TRBD2|-|TRBJ2-5
TGTGCCAGCAGCTTCGGGGGAGGGAGGGAGACCCAGTACTTC
CASSFGGGRETQYF
>TRBV11-2|TRBD1|-|TRBJ2-1
TGTGCCAGCAGCTTTGGACAGGGGTTTGGCAATGAGCAGTTCTTC
CASSFGQGFGNEQFF
>TRBV4-1|TRBD2|-|TRBJ2-7
TGCGCCAGCAGCCAAGCCCCCTCGGGTAGCGGGAGCGGCGAGCAGTACTTC
CASSQAPSGSGSGEQYF
>TRBV13|-|-|TRBJ2-2
TGTGCCAGCAGAAAGGACTTTGCCGGGGAGCTGTTTTTT
CASRKDFAGELFF
>TRBV7-2|TRBD2|few|TRBJ2-7
TGTGCCAGCAGCTTGGCTAGTGGAGCGGGAGAGCAGTACTTC
CASSLASGAGEQYF
>TRBV7-9|TRBD2|-|TRBJ2-3
TGTGCCAGCAGCTTAATTGGGGGGGTCACAGATACGCAGTATTTT
CASSLIGGVTDTQYF
>TRBV30|-|-|TRBJ2-5
TGTGCCTGGAGTGTACTGGCGGGCCAAGAGACCCAGTACTTC
CAWSVLAGQETQYF
>TRBV5-1|TRBD1|-|TRBJ2-7
TGCGCCAGCAGCTTAGCGGGACAGGGAGCAGGCGAGCAGTACTTC
CASSLAGQGAGEQYF
>TRBV4-1|-|-|TRBJ2-3
TGCGCCAGCAGCCAAGTTCAAGCAACAGATACGCAGTATTTT
CASSQVQATDTQYF
>TRBV29-1|TRBD2|-|TRBJ2-2
TGCAGCGTCCGACTAGCGGGAGGTCACGGGGAGCTGTTTTTT
CSVRLAGGHGELFF
>TRBV5-8|TRBD1|once|TRBJ1-2
TGTGCCAGCAGCCCCCAGGGGGCAGGAGGCTACACCTTC
CASSPQGAGGYTF
>TRBV6-5|TRBD1|-|TRBJ2-5
TGTGCCAGCAGTAGGACAGGGGGTATCAAGACCCAGTACTTC
CASSRTGGIKTQYF
>TRBV7-2|TRBD1|-|TRBJ2-6
TGTGCCAGCAGCTCCACACAGGGGGCTCGGGACTCTGGGGCCAACGTCCTGACTTTC
CASSSTQGARDSGANVLTF
>TRBV11-2|-|-|TRBJ2-1
TGTGCCAGCAGCTTAGGGACTGCAGCCAATGAGCAGTTCTTC
CASSLGTAANEQFF